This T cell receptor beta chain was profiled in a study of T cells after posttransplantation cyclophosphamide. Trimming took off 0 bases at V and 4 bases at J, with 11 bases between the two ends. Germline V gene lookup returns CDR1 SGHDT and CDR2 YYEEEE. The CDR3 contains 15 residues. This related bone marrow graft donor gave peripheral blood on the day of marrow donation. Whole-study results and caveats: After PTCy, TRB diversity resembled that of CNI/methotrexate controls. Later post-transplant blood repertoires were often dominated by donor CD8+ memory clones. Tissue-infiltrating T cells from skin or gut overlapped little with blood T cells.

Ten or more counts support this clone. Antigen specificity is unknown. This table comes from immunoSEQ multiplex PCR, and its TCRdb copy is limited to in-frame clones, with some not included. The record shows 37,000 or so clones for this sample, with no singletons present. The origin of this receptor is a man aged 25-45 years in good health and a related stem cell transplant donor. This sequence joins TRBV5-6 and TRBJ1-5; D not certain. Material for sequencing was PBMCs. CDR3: CASSLVEAGNQPQHF. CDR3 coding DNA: TGTGCCAGCAGCTTGGTGGAGGCAGGAAATCAGCCCCAGCATTTT.